Following are 10 T cell receptor beta chains from one sample sequenced in a study of shared clonotypes between healthy human individuals. TCRdb's copy holds only in-frame clones and misses some; the assay was immunoSEQ multiplex PCR. The table lists about 690,000 clones, about nine tenths of them singletons. The material sequenced was memory CD8+ T cells from PBMCs. As to subset: CD45RO+ cells pooled with CCR7-negative TemRA cells. The receptors derive from a man aged 18 to 35 in good health. Some clones in this sample may be carry-over from other donors' samples.

In its sample, this clone was seen once. This chain joins TRBV7-9 and TRBJ2-3, with TRBD2 matching 11 bases. Germline assignment: CDR1 SEHNR and CDR2 FQNEAQ (reference sequence). The CDR3 has 16 amino acids. V dropped 4 bases and J dropped 3; count of bases not matched to a gene: 6. CDR3 region: CASSSTGTSGTDTQYF. The CDR3 DNA reads TGTGCCAGCAGCTCCACCGGGACTAGCGGAACAGATACGCAGTATTTT.

The V call is TRBV28, the J call TRBJ2-3; unclear D gene. V was trimmed by 9 bases and J by 1 base, leaving 5 bases between them. Germline CDR1 reads MDHEN; CDR2 reads SYDVKM. This CDR3 is 11 amino acids long. The CDR3 here is CASEGTDTQYF. CDR3 DNA: TGTGCCAGTGAAGGCACAGATACGCAGTATTTT.

For the CDR3, the DNA is TGTGCCAGCAGTTTATCGTTTCCATCAGCGGGAGGAATTGTTGAGCAGTTCTTC. It specifies CASSLSFPSAGGIVEQFF. The rearrangement links TRBV27 to TRBJ2-1; 9 bases are shared with TRBD2. Trimming took 0 bases from V and 9 from J; bases not matched to a gene: 15. This CDR3 contains 18 residues. Germline lookup yields CDR1 MNHEY and CDR2 SMNVEV (reference sequence).

This chain joins TRBV14 and TRBJ1-2; 10 bases align to TRBD1. Losses at the gene ends were 2 bases for V and 1 base for J; bases not matched to a gene: 10. CDR3 length equals 18 residues. Germline values: CDR1 SGHDN, CDR2 FVKESK. The CDR3 protein is CASSQKGQGIKVNYGYTF. The CDR3 region has the DNA TGTGCCAGCAGCCAAAAGGGACAGGGGATAAAAGTTAACTATGGCTACACCTTC.

The chain combines TRBV28 with TRBJ2-1; D is unresolved. This CDR3 is 14 amino acids long. Deletions cut 4 bases from V and 3 bases from J, with 10 bases between. Germline V gene data show CDR1 as MDHEN and CDR2 as SYDVKM. The CDR3 loop is CASSSRLNYNEQFF. The CDR3 nucleotides are TGTGCCAGCAGTTCGAGGCTGAACTACAATGAGCAGTTCTTC.

The rearrangement links TRBV5-5 to TRBJ1-1; TRBD1 might be the D (5 bases). The CDR3 length is 12 residues. Germline lookup yields CDR1 SGHKS and CDR2 YYEKEE (reference sequence). V gave up 1 base and J gave up 4 bases, with 5 bases separating them. This CDR3 is CASSLTGTEAFF. The CDR3 nucleotides read TGTGCCAGCAGCTTGACAGGCACTGAAGCTTTCTTT. Full variable domain (missing parts from reference TRBV5-5 and TRBJ1-1): DAGVTQSPTHLIKTRGQQVTLRCSPISGHKSVSWYQQVLGQGPQFIFQYYEKEERGRGNFPDRFSARQFPNYSSELNVNALLLGDSALYLCASSLTGTEAFFGQGTRLTVV.

This clone was counted a single time. The chain joins TRBV6-1 to TRBJ2-1; D not certain. The ends were cut back, 1 base at V and 3 bases at J, with 13 bases in the middle. The CDR3 consists of 16 residues. The germline V gene encodes CDR1 MNHNS and CDR2 SASEGT. The CDR3 region is CASSEVVEHYYNEQFF. The CDR3, as DNA: TGTGCCAGCAGTGAAGTTGTAGAACACTACTACAATGAGCAGTTCTTC.

As concerns this clone: This specimen includes other DNA sequences encoding the same CDR3. The rearrangement uses TRBV5-6 and TRBJ2-1; D is ambiguous. CDR1 is SGHDT and CDR2 is YYEEEE in the germline V gene. The CDR3 runs 14 residues. With 0 bases removed from V and 4 bases from J, the gap between germline ends came to 8 bases. In DNA form, the CDR3 reads TGTGCCAGCAGCTTGGGGGGTCGGTACAATGAGCAGTTCTTC. This codes for CASSLGGRYNEQFF.

The chain is built from TRBV7-9 and TRBJ2-7, with D unresolved. Between the trimmed V and J ends, which lost 5 bases and 6 bases, there was a span of 11 bases. This CDR3 region has 12 residues. Germline CDR1 SEHNR, CDR2 FQNEAQ (reference sequence). The CDR3 loop reads CASSPGIREQYF. In DNA, the CDR3 is TGTGCCAGCAGCCCAGGAATTCGCGAGCAGTACTTC.

There are a few counts of this clone. J is TRBJ1-1 and V is TRBV30; D is perhaps TRBD1 (6 bases). This CDR3 region has 10 residues. Germline CDR1 reads GTSNPN; CDR2 reads SVGIG (reference sequence). For the CDR3, the DNA is TGTGCACTTAACAGGGCTGAAGCTTTCTTT. It specifies CALNRAEAFF.